This T cell receptor (beta chain) derives from a study of blood T cell repertoires in COVID-19. Assay: immunoSEQ multiplex PCR; the TCRdb copy retains only in-frame clones and omits some. Here the sample spans more than 250,000 clones, about nine tenths being singletons. This sequence was found in a man aged 45 to 65 with active or convalescent COVID-19. Sequenced sample: peripheral blood.

Written as DNA, the CDR3 is TGTGCCAGCAGTTACCCCCGGACAGGAACCTACGAGCAGTACTTC. Amino acid sequence: CASSYPRTGTYEQYF. The chain is built from TRBV6-2 or TRBV6-3 and TRBJ2-7, with 7 bases lining up with TRBD1. The germline CDR1 and CDR2 sequences are MNHEY and SVGEGT. Germline trimming cut 2 bases from V and 2 bases from J; bases unmatched to any gene: 6. The CDR3 contains 15 residues.